This T cell receptor (beta chain) was identified during a study of blood T cell repertoires in COVID-19. As for the study in general: Material from acute and convalescent COVID-19 was sourced from the United States, Italy and Spain.

Clones were sequenced by immunoSEQ multiplex PCR, and TCRdb holds only the in-frame ones, with some missing. The sample has around 330,000 clones, 70% to 90% seen once. The ends were cut back, 4 bases at V and 0 bases at J, with 16 bases in the middle. CDR3 size: 17 residues. The germline CDR1 and CDR2 sequences are LGHNA and YNFKEQ. This TCR came from a woman aged 40-49 years who had recovered from COVID-19. Sequenced: PBMCs or T cells enriched from blood (not recorded which). The chain links TRBV4-2 to TRBJ2-1, with D possibly matching TRBD1 (6 bases). CDR3 in DNA: TGTGCCAGCAGCCCATCAGGATGGGGGCACTCCTACAATGAGCAGTTCTTC. Protein sequence: CASSPSGWGHSYNEQFF.